This T cell receptor (beta chain) was identified in a study of blood T cell repertoires in COVID-19. Study summary: PBMCs, B-cell-depleted T cells, or T cells provided the cDNA or gDNA that made up the material.

Sequencing was performed with immunoSEQ multiplex PCR; in TCRdb, only in-frame clones are kept and a portion is missing. Here the sample spans around 250,000 clones, about 80% being singletons. The specimen was peripheral blood. The TCR was taken from a man aged 50 to 60 with active or convalescent COVID-19.

The DNA of the CDR3 is TGTGCCAGCTCACCAGAATCAGGGGTCAATGAGCAGTTCTTC. It codes for CASSPESGVNEQFF. V usage is TRBV18 and J usage is TRBJ2-1; a possible D gene is TRBD1 (6 bases). This CDR3 has 14 amino acids. Germline loops: CDR1 KGHSH, CDR2 LQKENI. V gave up 2 bases and J gave up 6 bases, with 11 bases separating them. The full variable domain, rest sourced from reference TRBV18 and TRBJ2-1, is NAGVMQNPRHLVRRRGQEARLRCSPMKGHSHVYWYRQLPEEGLKFMVYLQKENIIDESGMPKERFSAEFPKEGPSILRIQQVVRGDSAAYFCASSPESGVNEQFFGPGTRLTVL.